This T cell receptor beta chain was captured by sequencing in a study of T-cell reconstitution after alpha-beta-depleted transplantation in children (dated by TCRdb to about 2016). Study-level background: T-cell immune reconstitution after TCRalphabeta/CD19-depleted allogeneic hematopoietic cell transplantation in children was quantitatively tracked in the study by means of TCR repertoire profiling. Study-wide conclusions, independent of this receptor: In some patients, high TCRbeta diversity at day 60 was attributed to recipient T cells and intrathymic progenitors that had survived conditioning. Over subsequent months, a decline in hyperexpanded clone frequencies was noted, and after one year, T-cell counts and TCRbeta diversity were mostly ascribed to newly produced T cells. About two months after transplant, the apparently early recovery of alphabetaT-cell counts reportedly depended on just several hundred clones that had expanded rapidly and came from non-depleted graft cells.

Libraries were constructed by PCR. Sequencing was performed on an Illumina HiSeq 2500. Molecular barcoding was employed in the preparation of TCR libraries, with unique molecular identifiers being used to normalize TCRbeta repertoire quantification. TCRdb took the public reads, trimmed them with fastp at Q25, ran MiXCR for clone calling and kept in-frame beta chains. Every entry covers one CDR3 protein and lists the most common genes and DNA from its rows. The table for this sample lists some 290,000 distinct CDR3 sequences; about a quarter of them were counted only once. The ten largest account for approximately 11% of the sample. The germline V and J ends show losses of 5 bases and 3 bases respectively, and no gene match explains 5 bases of the junction. CDR1 and CDR2 are drawn from the germline V gene: SGHTA, FQGTGA. Counted from cysteine to phenylalanine, this CDR3 has 15 amino acids. The DNA shown is the 45-base CDR3, in frame from base 1.

A single count supports this clonotype. It lacks a known antigen. No quality values exist for individual bases; no much larger clone is one base distant. Reading the label with the study, this specimen's treatment or condition is: allogeneic hematopoietic cell transplantation with graft depleted of TCRalphabeta T cells and CD19 B cells. TCRalphabeta/CD19-depleted allogeneic hematopoietic cell grafts were given to the transplant recipients, all of whom were children. The sequence was obtained from a male patient younger than 18 who had a stem cell transplant for acute lymphoblastic leukemia, so the T cells may come from the graft donor. This sample comprised PBMCs, mostly from graft donor cells, obtained 180 days after TCRalphabeta/CD19-depleted stem cell transplant. This receptor chain uses TRBV7-3 and TRBJ2-7, and 12 junctional nucleotides match TRBD1. CDR3 sequence: CASSAGTGGNYEQYF. The DNA sequence follows: TGTGCCAGCAGCGCCGGGACAGGGGGCAACTACGAGCAGTACTTC.